This TCR beta chain comes out of a study of T cell changes during pregnancy in multiple sclerosis. Repertoires were generated with immunoSEQ multiplex PCR, while TCRdb's copy carries only in-frame clones and drops some. The table shows 70,000 to 90,000 clones, with approximately 92% occurring only once. CDR1 and CDR2 (germline): LGHNT, FRNRAP. Trimming cost V 6 bases and J 3 bases, with 15 bases left between them. This CDR3 contains 14 residues. The clonotype originates from a female donor with multiple sclerosis, enrolled in a pregnancy study. The V gene is TRBV12-5, the J gene TRBJ2-7, with D possibly matching TRBD1 (5 bases). The sequences come from peripheral blood, collected in the first trimester of pregnancy. CDR3 sequence: CASGPREGLYEQYF. CDR3 sequence (DNA): TGTGCTAGTGGCCCCAGGGAAGGGCTCTACGAGCAGTACTTC.